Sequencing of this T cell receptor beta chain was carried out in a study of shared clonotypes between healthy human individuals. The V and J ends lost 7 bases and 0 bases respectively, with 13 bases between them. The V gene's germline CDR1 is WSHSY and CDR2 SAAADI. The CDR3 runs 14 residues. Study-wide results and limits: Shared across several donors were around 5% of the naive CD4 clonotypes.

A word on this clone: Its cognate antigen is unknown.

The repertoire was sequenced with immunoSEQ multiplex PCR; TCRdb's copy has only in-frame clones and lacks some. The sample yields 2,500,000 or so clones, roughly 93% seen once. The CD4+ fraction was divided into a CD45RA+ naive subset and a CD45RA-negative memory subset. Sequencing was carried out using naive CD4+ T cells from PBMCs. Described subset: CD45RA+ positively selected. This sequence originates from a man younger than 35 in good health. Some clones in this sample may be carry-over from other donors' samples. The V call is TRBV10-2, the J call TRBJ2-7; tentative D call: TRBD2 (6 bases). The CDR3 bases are TGCGCCAGCACTCGCGGGGTCACCTCCTACGAGCAGTACTTC. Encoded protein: CASTRGVTSYEQYF.